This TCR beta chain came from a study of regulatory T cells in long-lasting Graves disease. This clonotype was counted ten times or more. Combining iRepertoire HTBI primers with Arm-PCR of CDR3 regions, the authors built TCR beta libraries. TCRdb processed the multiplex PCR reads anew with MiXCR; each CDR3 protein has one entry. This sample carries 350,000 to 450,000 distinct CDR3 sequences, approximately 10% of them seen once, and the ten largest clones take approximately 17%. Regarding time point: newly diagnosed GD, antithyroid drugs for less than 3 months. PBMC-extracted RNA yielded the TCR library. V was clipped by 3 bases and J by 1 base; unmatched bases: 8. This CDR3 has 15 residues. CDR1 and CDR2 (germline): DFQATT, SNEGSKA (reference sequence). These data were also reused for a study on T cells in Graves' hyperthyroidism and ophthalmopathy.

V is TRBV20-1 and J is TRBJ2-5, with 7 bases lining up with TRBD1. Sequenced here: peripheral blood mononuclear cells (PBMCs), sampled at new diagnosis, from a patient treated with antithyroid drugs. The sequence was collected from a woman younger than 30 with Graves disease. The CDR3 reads CSASQIWDSQETQYF. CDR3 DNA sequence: TGCAGTGCTAGTCAGATTTGGGACAGCCAAGAGACCCAGTACTTC.